This TCR beta chain was sequenced in a study of CD8 T cells in Susac syndrome. Study observations and caveats: As the study acknowledged, the number of individuals in its TCR sequencing and HLA analysis was relatively small.

V was pared by 5 bases and J by 1 base, with 9 bases of the junction left unmatched. The V gene's germline CDR1 is MDHEN and CDR2 SYDVKM. CDR3 length: 18 residues. With random hexamers, 0.5 to 1 ug RNA was reverse transcribed. It was immunoSEQ multiplex PCR that amplified TCR beta CDR3 across 54 Vbeta and 13 Jbeta. MiXCR, run by TCRdb on the immunoSEQ multiplex PCR reads, gives a single entry per CDR3 protein. The sample lists around 200,000 distinct CDR3 sequences; 90% to 96% were seen once. Of note for this clonotype: Antigen specificity is unknown.

The multiple sclerosis controls, all treatment-naive patients, had relapsing-remitting disease that was stable or active. Bulk CD8+ and CD4+ cells came from magnetic negative isolation; CD8+ TEMRA by FACS. The rearrangement links TRBV28 to TRBJ2-4, with 12 bases matching TRBD1. This TCR came from a human donor with multiple sclerosis. Sequenced material: CD4+ T cells from PBMCs. CDR3 sequence (DNA): TGTGCCAGCAGTCCTCTGGGACAGGGGGCTCTTGCCAAAAACATTCAGTACTTC. Protein product: CASSPLGQGALAKNIQYF.